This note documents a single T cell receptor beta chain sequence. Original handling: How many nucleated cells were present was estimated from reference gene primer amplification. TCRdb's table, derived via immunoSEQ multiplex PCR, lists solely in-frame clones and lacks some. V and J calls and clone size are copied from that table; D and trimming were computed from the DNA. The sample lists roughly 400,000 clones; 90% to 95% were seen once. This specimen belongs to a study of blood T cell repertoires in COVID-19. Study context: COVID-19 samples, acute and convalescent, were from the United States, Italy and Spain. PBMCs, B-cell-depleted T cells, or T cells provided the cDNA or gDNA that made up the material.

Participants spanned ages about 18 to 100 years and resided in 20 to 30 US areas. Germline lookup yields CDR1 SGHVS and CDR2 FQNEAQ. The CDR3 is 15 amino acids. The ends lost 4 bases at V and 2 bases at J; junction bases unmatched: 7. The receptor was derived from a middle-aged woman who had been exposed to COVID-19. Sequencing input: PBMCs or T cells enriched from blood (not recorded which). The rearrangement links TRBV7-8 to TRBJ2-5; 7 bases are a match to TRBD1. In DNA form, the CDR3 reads TGTGCCAGCAGCTCCCGACAGGGATCACAAGAGACCCAGTACTTC. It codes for CASSSRQGSQETQYF.